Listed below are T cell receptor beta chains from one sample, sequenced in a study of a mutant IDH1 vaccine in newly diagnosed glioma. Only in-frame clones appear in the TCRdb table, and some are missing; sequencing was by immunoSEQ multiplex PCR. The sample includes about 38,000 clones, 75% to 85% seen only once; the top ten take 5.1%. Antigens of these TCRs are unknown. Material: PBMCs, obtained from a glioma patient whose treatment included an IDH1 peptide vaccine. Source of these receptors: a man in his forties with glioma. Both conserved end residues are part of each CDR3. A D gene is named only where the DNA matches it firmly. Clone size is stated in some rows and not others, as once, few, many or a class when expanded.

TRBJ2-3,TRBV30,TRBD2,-,CAWSGGSASTDTQYF,TGTGCCTGGAGTGGCGGGAGCGCTAGCACAGATACGCAGTATTTT
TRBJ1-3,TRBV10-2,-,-,CASSDIAGWSGNTIYF,TGCGCCAGCAGTGACATCGCTGGTTGGTCTGGAAACACCATATATTTT
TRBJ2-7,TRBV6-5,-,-,CASKRGEAYEQYF,TGTGCCAGCAAAAGGGGCGAGGCCTACGAGCAGTACTTC
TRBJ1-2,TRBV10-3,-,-,CAISELDRGYGYTF,TGTGCCATCAGTGAGTTGGATCGCGGCTATGGCTACACCTTC
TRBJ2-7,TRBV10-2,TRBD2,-,CASSNGLAAYEQYF,TGCGCCAGCAGTAACGGACTAGCGGCCTACGAGCAGTACTTC
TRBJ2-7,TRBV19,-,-,CASSIALGEQYF,TGTGCCAGTAGTATAGCCCTAGGGGAGCAGTACTTC
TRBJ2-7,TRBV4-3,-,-,CASSQDLGDEQYF,TGCGCCAGCAGCCAAGATTTAGGGGACGAGCAGTACTTC
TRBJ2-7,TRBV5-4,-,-,CASSLGHFYEQYF,TGTGCCAGCAGCTTGGGGCATTTCTACGAGCAGTACTTC
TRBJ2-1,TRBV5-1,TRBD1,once,CASSLGETGVYNEQFF,TGCGCCAGCAGCTTGGGGGAGACAGGGGTTTACAATGAGCAGTTCTTC
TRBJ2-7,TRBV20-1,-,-,CSVPRPYEQYF,TGCAGTGTCCCCCGCCCCTACGAGCAGTACTTC
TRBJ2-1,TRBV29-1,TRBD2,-,CSVDIGTSDNNEQFF,TGCAGCGTTGACATTGGGACTAGCGACAACAATGAGCAGTTCTTC
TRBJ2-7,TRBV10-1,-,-,CASSVGTYEQYF,TGCGCCAGCAGTGTGGGCACCTACGAGCAGTACTTC
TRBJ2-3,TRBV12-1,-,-,CARAGDGTDTQYF,TGTGCCAGGGCAGGCGACGGCACAGATACGCAGTATTTT
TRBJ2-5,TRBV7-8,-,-,CASSFSDQETQYF,TGTGCCAGCAGCTTTAGCGATCAAGAGACCCAGTACTTC
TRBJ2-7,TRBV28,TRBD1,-,CASSTSGAPDRGSYEQYF,TGTGCCAGCAGTACCTCCGGGGCTCCAGACAGGGGTTCCTACGAGCAGTACTTC
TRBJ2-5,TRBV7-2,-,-,CASSLRAGPQETQYF,TGTGCCAGCAGCTTAAGGGCGGGGCCGCAAGAGACCCAGTACTTC
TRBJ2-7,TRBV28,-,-,CASSLRSEQYF,TGTGCCAGCAGTTTACGGTCCGAGCAGTACTTC
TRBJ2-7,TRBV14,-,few,CASSRLNEQYF,TGTGCCAGCAGCCGCCTGAATGAGCAGTACTTC
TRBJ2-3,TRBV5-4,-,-,CASSSSPTDTQYF,TGTGCCAGCAGCTCCTCCCCCACAGATACGCAGTATTTT
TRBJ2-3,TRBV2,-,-,CASSDTGTDTQYF,TGTGCCAGCAGTGACACAGGCACAGATACGCAGTATTTT
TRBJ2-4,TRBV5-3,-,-,CARSFPSLLAKNIQYF,TGTGCCAGAAGCTTCCCCTCTCTATTAGCCAAAAACATTCAGTACTTC
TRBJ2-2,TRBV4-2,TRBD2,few,CASSLQRGTGELFF,TGTGCCAGCAGCCTACAGCGGGGTACCGGGGAGCTGTTTTTT
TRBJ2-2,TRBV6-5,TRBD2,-,CASSTTSVNTGELFF,TGTGCCAGCAGTACGACTAGCGTGAACACCGGGGAGCTGTTTTTT
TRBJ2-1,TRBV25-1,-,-,CASSSSTGLYNEQFF,TGTGCCAGCAGTTCGAGTACAGGCCTCTACAATGAGCAGTTCTTC
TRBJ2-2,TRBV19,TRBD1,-,CASSGTAVLNTGELFF,TGTGCCAGTAGTGGGACAGCCGTGTTGAACACCGGGGAGCTGTTTTTT
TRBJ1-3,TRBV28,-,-,CAVQLEGSGNTIYF,TGTGCCGTACAGCTAGAGGGTTCTGGAAACACCATATATTTT
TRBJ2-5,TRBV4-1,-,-,CASSQPRETQYF,TGCGCCAGCAGCCAACCCAGAGAGACCCAGTACTTC
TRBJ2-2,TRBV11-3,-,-,CASSVSTAGELFF,TGTGCCAGCAGCGTTTCGACAGCCGGGGAGCTGTTTTTT
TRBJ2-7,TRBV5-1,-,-,CASSLQGPLYEQYF,TGCGCCAGCAGCCTACAGGGCCCTCTCTACGAGCAGTACTTC
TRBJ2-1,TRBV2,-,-,CASSEGIAAYNEQFF,TGTGCCAGCAGTGAAGGGATAGCGGCCTACAATGAGCAGTTCTTC
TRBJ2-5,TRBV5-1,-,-,CASSLGGNSRQETQYF,TGCGCCAGCAGCTTGGGGGGAAATTCGAGGCAAGAGACCCAGTACTTC
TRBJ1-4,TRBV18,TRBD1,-,CASSAGTGINEKLFF,TGTGCCAGCTCAGCCGGGACAGGGATTAATGAAAAACTGTTTTTT
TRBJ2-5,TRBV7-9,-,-,CASSLEMGQETQYF,TGTGCCAGCAGCTTAGAGATGGGTCAAGAGACCCAGTACTTC
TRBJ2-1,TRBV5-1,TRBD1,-,CASSPMDRGTYNEQFF,TGCGCCAGCAGCCCCATGGACAGGGGTACCTACAATGAGCAGTTCTTC
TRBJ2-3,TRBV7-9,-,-,CASSKDGGNPTDTQYF,TGTGCCAGCAGCAAGGATGGTGGAAACCCCACAGATACGCAGTATTTT
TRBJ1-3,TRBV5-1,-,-,CASSLEGGLRGNTIYF,TGCGCCAGCAGCTTGGAGGGAGGGCTCCGTGGAAACACCATATATTTT
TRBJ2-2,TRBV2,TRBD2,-,CASRRLAGITGELFF,TGTGCCAGCAGGCGACTAGCGGGGATCACCGGGGAGCTGTTTTTT
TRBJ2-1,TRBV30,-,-,CAWRWGPFYNEQFF,TGTGCCTGGAGATGGGGACCATTCTACAATGAGCAGTTCTTC
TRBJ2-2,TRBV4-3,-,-,CASSQTRVGTGELFF,TGCGCCAGCAGCCAGACTAGGGTTGGCACCGGGGAGCTGTTTTTT
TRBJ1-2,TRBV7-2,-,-,CASRLTQTPLYGYTF,TGTGCCAGCAGATTGACACAGACACCTCTATATGGCTACACCTTC
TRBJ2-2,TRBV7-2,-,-,CASSLINLGTGELFF,TGTGCCAGCAGCTTAATTAACCTCGGGACCGGGGAGCTGTTTTTT
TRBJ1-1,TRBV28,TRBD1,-,CASKLPDRGGLVEAFF,TGTGCCAGCAAGCTCCCCGACAGGGGAGGTTTAGTTGAAGCTTTCTTT
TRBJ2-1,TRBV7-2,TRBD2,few,CASTLAGGIPYNEQFF,TGTGCCAGCACCCTAGCGGGAGGGATTCCCTACAATGAGCAGTTCTTC
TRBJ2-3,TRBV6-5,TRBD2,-,CASSYSSGRADTQYF,TGTGCCAGCAGTTACTCGAGCGGGAGGGCAGATACGCAGTATTTT
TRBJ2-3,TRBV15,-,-,CATSRSLSGKSTDTQYF,TGTGCCACCAGCAGATCGCTTTCGGGAAAGAGCACAGATACGCAGTATTTT
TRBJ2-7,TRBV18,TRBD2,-,CASSSGGTSGREQYF,TGTGCCAGCTCCTCAGGCGGGACTAGCGGGAGAGAGCAGTACTTC
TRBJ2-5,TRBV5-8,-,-,CASSFVGVRAQYF,TGTGCCAGCAGCTTCGTAGGGGTGAGGGCCCAGTACTTC
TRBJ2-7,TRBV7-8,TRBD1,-,CASSFLRGQTYEQYF,TGTGCCAGCAGCTTCCTTAGGGGACAGACCTACGAGCAGTACTTC
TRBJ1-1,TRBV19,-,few,CASSIVTGSLNTEAFF,TGTGCCAGTAGTATAGTAACCGGCAGCTTGAACACTGAAGCTTTCTTT
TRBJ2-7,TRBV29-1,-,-,CSVSSLSSYEQYF,TGCAGCGTTTCTAGTCTCAGCTCCTACGAGCAGTACTTC
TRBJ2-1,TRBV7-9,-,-,CASSPRLGNEQFF,TGTGCCAGCAGCCCCCGTCTGGGGAATGAGCAGTTCTTC
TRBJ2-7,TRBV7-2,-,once,CASSSPDGYEQYF,TGTGCCAGCAGCTCCCCCGACGGCTACGAGCAGTACTTC
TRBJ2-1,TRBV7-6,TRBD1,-,CASSLDRTYNEQFF,TGTGCCAGCAGCTTGGACAGGACTTACAATGAGCAGTTCTTC
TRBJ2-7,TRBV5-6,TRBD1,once,CASSYDRVYEQYF,TGTGCCAGCAGCTACGACAGGGTGTACGAGCAGTACTTC
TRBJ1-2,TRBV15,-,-,CATSPGRVRGYTF,TGTGCCACCAGCCCCGGGAGGGTACGAGGCTACACCTTC
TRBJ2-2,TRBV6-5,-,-,CASSVLSTGELFF,TGTGCCAGCAGCGTCCTGTCCACCGGGGAGCTGTTTTTT
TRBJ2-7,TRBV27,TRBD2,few,CASSFLGLAGKEGEQYF,TGTGCCAGCAGTTTCCTGGGACTAGCGGGAAAGGAGGGCGAGCAGTACTTC